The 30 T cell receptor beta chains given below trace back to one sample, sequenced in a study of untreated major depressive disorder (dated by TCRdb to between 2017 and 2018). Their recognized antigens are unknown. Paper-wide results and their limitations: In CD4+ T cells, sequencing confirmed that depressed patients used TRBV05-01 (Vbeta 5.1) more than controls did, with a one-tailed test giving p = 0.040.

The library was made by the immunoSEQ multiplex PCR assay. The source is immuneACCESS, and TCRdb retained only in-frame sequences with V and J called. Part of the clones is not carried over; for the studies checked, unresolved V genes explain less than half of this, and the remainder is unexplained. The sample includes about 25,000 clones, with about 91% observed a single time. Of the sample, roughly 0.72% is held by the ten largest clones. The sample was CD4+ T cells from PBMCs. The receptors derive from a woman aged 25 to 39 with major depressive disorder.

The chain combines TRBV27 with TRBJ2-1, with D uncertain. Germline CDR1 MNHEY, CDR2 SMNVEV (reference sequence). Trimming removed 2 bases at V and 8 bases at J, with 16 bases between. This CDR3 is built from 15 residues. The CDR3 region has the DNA TGTGCCAGCAGTTTAATTTCACTCAAGGGCTATGAGCAGTTCTTC. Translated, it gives CASSLISLKGYEQFF.

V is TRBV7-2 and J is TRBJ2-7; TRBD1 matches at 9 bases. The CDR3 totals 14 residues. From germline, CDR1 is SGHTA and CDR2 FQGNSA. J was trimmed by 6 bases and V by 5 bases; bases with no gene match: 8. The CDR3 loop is CASSPQRGQGEQYF. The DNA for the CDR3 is TGTGCCAGCAGCCCCCAGCGGGGACAGGGCGAGCAGTACTTC.

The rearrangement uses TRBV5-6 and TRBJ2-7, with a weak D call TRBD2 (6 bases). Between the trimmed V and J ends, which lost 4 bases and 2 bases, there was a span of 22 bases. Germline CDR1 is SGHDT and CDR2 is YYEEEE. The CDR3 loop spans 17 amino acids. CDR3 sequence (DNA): TGTGCCAGCAGCATCCGGACTACGCTCGGTACGACCTACGAGCAGTACTTC. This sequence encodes CASSIRTTLGTTYEQYF.

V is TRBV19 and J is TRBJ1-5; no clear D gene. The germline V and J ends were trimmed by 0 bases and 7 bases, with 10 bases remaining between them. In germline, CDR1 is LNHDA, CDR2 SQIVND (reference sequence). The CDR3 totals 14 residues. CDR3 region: CASSIDLSGQPQHF. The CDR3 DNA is TGTGCCAGTAGTATAGATCTCTCAGGCCAGCCCCAGCATTTT.

The DNA for the CDR3 is TGCGCCAGCAGCCAAGCGCTCAGAAGAGATTCACCCCTCCACTTT. It encodes CASSQALRRDSPLHF. The chain is built from TRBV4-3 and TRBJ1-6; D uncertain. The germline gives CDR1 LGHNA, CDR2 YSLEER. V gave up 1 base and J gave up 8 bases, with 12 bases separating them. The CDR3 consists of 15 residues.

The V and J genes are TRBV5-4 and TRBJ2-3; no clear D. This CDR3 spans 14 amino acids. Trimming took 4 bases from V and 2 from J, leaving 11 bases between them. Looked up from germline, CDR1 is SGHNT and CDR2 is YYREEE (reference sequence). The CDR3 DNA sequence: TGTGCCAGCAGCCGTTTTATTTTCACAGATACGCAGTATTTT. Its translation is CASSRFIFTDTQYF.

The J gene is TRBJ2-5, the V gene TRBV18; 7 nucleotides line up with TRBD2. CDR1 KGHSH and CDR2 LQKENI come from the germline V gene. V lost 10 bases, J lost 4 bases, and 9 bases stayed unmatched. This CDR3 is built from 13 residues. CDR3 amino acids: CATAGSGVETQYF. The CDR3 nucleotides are TGTGCCACCGCGGGGAGCGGGGTAGAGACCCAGTACTTC.

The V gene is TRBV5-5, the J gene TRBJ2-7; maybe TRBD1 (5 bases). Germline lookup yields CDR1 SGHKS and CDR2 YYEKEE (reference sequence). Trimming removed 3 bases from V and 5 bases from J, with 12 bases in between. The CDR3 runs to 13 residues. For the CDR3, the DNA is TGTGCCAGCAGCTATCCAGGGCGGAACGAGCAGTACTTC. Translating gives CASSYPGRNEQYF.

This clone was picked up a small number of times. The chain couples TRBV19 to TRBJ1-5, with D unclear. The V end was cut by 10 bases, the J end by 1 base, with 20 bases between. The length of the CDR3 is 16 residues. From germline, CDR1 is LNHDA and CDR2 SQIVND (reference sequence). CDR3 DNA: TGTGCCACAAGAGAGTACCGGGCAGGCAGCAATCAGCCCCAGCATTTT. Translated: CATREYRAGSNQPQHF.

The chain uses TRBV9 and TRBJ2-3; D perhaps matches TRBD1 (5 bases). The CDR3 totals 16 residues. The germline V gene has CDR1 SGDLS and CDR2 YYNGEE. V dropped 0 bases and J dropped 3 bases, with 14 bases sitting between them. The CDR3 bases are TGTGCCAGCAGCGTAGTAGGGGTAGGAATGACAGATACGCAGTATTTT. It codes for CASSVVGVGMTDTQYF.

In DNA, the CDR3 is TGCAGCGGCAGGGTCCAAGAGACCCAGTACTTC. Its translation is CSGRVQETQYF. The rearrangement uses TRBV29-1 and TRBJ2-5, with D perhaps matching TRBD1 (5 bases). Germline V lookup: CDR1 SQVTM, CDR2 ANQGSEA. V lost 7 bases to trimming and J lost 1 base, with 7 bases between them. The CDR3 spans 11 residues.

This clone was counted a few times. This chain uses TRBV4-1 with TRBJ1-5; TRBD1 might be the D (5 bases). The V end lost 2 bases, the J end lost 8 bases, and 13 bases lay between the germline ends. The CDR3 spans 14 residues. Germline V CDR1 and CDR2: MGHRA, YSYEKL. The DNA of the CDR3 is TGCGCCAGCAGCCAATTAGGGGTAGGGGAGCCCCAGCATTTT. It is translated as CASSQLGVGEPQHF.

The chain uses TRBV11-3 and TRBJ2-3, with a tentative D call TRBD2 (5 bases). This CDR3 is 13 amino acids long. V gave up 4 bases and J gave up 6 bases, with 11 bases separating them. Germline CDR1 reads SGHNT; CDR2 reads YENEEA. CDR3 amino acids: CASSSLSDDTQYF. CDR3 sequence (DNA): TGTGCCAGCAGCTCCCTTAGCGACGATACGCAGTATTTT.

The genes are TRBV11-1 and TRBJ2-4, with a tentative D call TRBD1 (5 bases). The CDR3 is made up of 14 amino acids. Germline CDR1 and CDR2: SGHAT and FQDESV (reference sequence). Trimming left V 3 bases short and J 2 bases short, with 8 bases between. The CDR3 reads CASSLSGSKNIQYF. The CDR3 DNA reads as TGTGCCAGCAGCTTGTCAGGGTCCAAAAACATTCAGTACTTC.

The CDR3 loop is CASSLRSGGSDVQFF. The DNA of the CDR3 is TGTGCCAGCAGCTTACGGAGCGGGGGTTCTGATGTGCAGTTCTTC. The J gene is TRBJ2-1, the V gene TRBV13, with TRBD2 matching over 8 bases. CDR1 is PRHDT, CDR2 FYEKMQ, per germline (reference sequence). The length of the CDR3 is 15 residues. The trim removed 2 bases at V and 12 bases at J, leaving 12 bases unmatched.

The CDR3 DNA reads TGCGCCAGCAGCCAAACGACAGGGAGGGCGCTTGAGAGTGGCTACACCTTC. Encoded protein: CASSQTTGRALESGYTF. This rearrangement joins TRBV4-1 to TRBJ1-2, with 7 bases matching TRBD1. Unmatched junction bases numbered 16, after V lost 2 bases and J lost 7 bases. Germline CDR1 reads MGHRA; CDR2 reads YSYEKL. CDR3 size: 17 residues.

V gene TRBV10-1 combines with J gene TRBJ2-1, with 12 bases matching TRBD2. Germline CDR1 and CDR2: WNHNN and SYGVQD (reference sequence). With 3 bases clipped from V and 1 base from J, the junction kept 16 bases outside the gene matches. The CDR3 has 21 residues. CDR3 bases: TGCGCCAGCAGTGAACCACAGGGACTAGCGGGCTTCCGTAGGTCCTACAATGAGCAGTTCTTC. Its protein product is CASSEPQGLAGFRRSYNEQFF.

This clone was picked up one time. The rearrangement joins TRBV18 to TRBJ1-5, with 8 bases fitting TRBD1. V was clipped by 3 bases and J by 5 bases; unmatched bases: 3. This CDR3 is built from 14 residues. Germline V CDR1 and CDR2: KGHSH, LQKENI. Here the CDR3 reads CASSPQGADQPQHF. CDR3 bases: TGTGCCAGCTCACCTCAGGGGGCAGATCAGCCCCAGCATTTT.

The chain's CDR3 is CASSLGPVWNTEAFF. Written as DNA, the CDR3 is TGTGCCAGCAGCTTGGGTCCGGTGTGGAACACTGAAGCTTTCTTT. The chain has TRBV5-8 and TRBJ1-1; D unresolved. CDR1 is SGHTS, CDR2 YDEGEE, per germline. Deletions cut 0 bases from V and 1 base from J, with 10 bases between. The CDR3 is 15 residues long. Full variable domain (rest looked up from reference TRBV5-8 and TRBJ1-1): EAGVTQSPTHLIKTRGQQATLRCSPISGHTSVYWYQQALGLGLQFLLWYDEGEERNRGNFPPRFSGRQFPNYSSELNVNALELEDSALYLCASSLGPVWNTEAFFGQGTRLTVV.

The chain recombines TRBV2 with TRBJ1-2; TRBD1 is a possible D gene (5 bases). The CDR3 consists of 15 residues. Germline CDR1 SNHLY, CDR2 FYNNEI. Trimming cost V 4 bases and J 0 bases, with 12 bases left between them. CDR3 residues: CASSGLRTTNYGYTF. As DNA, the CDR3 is TGTGCCAGCAGTGGACTTAGGACAACTAACTATGGCTACACCTTC.

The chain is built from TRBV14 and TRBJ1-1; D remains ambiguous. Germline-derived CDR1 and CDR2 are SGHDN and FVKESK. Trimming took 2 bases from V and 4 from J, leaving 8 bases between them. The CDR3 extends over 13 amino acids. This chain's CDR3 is CASSQFLGTEAFF. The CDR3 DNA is TGTGCCAGCAGCCAATTCTTGGGCACTGAAGCTTTCTTT.

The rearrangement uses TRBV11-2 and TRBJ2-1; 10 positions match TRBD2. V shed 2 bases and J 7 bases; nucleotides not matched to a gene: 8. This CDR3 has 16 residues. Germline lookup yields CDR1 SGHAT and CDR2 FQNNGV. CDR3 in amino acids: CASSLTRAGGGNEQFF. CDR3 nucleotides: TGTGCCAGCAGCTTAACACGAGCGGGAGGGGGAAATGAGCAGTTCTTC.

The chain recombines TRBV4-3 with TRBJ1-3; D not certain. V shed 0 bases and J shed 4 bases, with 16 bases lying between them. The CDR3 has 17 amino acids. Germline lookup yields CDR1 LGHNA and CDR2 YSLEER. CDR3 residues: CASSQDAAQTLGNTIYF. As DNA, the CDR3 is TGCGCCAGCAGCCAAGATGCAGCCCAAACACTGGGAAACACCATATATTTT.

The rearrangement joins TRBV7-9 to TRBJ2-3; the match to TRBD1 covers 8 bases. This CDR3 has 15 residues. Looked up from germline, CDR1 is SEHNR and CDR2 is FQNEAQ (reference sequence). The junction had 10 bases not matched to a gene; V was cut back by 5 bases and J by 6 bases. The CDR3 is CASSRADRGGDTQYF. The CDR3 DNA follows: TGTGCCAGCAGCCGCGCCGACAGGGGTGGGGATACGCAGTATTTT.

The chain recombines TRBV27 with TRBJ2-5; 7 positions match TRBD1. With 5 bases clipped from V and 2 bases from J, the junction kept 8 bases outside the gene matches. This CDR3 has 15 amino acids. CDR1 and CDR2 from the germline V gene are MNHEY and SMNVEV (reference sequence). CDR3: CASSTWGTVQETQYF. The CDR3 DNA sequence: TGTGCCAGCAGTACTTGGGGGACAGTTCAAGAGACCCAGTACTTC.

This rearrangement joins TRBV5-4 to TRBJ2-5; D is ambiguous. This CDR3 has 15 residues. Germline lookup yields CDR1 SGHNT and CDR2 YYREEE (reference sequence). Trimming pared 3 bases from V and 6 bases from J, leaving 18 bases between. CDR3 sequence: CASSSDRPSPQTQYF. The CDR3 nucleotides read TGTGCCAGCAGCTCCGACCGACCGTCTCCTCAGACCCAGTACTTC. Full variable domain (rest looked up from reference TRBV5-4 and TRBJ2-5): ETGVTQSPTHLIKTRGQQVTLRCSSQSGHNTVSWYQQALGQGPQFIFQYYREEENGRGNFPPRFSGLQFPNYSSELNVNALELDDSALYLCASSSDRPSPQTQYFGPGTRLLVL.

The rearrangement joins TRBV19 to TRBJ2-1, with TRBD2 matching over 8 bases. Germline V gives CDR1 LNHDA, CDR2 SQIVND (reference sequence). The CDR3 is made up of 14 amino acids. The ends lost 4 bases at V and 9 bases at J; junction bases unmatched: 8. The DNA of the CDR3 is TGTGCCAGTAGTAAGACCGGGGGGGTCCCTGAGCAGTTCTTC. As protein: CASSKTGGVPEQFF.

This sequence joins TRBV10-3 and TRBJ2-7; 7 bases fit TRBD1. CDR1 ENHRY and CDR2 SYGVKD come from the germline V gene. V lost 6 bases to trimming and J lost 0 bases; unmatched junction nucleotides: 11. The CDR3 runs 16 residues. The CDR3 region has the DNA TGTGCCATCAGCGAGGATACAGGGGCGGGCTCCTACGAGCAGTACTTC. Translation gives CAISEDTGAGSYEQYF.

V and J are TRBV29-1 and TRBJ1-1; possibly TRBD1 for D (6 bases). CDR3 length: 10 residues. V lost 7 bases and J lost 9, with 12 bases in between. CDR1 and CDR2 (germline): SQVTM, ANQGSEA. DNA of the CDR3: TGCAGCGCCGCCGGGACAAAAGCTTTCTTT. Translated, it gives CSAAGTKAFF.

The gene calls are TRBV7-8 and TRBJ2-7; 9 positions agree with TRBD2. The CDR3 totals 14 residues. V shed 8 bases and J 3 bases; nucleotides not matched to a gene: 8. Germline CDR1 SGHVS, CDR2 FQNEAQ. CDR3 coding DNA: TGTGCCAGCGGATTAACTAGCGGGCGCTACGAGCAGTACTTC. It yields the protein CASGLTSGRYEQYF.